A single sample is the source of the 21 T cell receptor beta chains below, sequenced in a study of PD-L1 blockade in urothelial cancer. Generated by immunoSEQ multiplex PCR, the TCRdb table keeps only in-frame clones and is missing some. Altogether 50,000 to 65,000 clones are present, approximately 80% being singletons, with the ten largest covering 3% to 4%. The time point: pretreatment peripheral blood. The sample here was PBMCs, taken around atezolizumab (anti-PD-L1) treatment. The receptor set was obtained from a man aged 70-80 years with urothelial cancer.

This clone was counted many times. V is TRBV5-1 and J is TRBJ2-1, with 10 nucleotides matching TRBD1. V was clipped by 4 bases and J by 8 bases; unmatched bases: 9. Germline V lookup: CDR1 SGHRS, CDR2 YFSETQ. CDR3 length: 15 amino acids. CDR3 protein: CASSLGQGWIDEQFF. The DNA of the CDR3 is TGCGCCAGCAGCCTGGGACAGGGGTGGATAGATGAGCAGTTCTTC. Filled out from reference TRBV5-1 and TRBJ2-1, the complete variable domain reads KAGVTQTPRYLIKTRGQQVTLSCSPISGHRSVSWYQQTPGQGLQFLFEYFSETQRNKGNFPGRFSGRQFSNSRSEMNVSTLELGDSALYLCASSLGQGWIDEQFFGPGTRLTVL.

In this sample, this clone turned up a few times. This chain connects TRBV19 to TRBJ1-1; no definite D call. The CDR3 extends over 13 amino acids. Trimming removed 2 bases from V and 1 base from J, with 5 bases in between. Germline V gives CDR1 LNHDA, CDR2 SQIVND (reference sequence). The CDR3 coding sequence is TGTGCCAGTAGTATATCAGGGAACACTGAAGCTTTCTTT. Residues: CASSISGNTEAFF.

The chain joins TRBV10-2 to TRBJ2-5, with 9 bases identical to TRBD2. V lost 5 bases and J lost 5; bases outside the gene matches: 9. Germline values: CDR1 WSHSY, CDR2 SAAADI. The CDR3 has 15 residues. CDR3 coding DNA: TGCGCCAGCAGTAAGAGGACTAGCGACTTTGAGACCCAGTACTTC. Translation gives CASSKRTSDFETQYF.

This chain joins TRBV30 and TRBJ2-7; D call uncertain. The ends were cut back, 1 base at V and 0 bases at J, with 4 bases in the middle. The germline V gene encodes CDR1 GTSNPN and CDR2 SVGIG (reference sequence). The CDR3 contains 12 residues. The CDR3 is CAWSELSYEQYF. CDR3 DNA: TGTGCCTGGAGTGAGCTCTCCTACGAGCAGTACTTC. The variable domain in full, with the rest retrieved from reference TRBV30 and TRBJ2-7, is SQTIHQWPATLVQPVGSPLSLECTVEGTSNPNLYWYRQAAGRGLQLLFYSVGIGQISSEVPQNLSASRPQDRQFILSSKKLLLSDSGFYLCAWSELSYEQYFGPGTRLTVT.

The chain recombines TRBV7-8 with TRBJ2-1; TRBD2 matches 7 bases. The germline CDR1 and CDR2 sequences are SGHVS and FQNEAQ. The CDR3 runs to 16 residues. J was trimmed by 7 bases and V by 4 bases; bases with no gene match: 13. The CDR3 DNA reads TGTGCCAGCAGCTCACGGTCTAGCGGAGGGGAGAATGAGCAGTTCTTC. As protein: CASSSRSSGGENEQFF.

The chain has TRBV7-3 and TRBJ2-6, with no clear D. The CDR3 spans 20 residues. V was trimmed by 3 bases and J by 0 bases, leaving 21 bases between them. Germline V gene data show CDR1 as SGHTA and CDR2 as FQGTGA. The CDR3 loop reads CASSFLAFGRRSSGANVLTF. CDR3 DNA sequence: TGTGCCAGCAGCTTCCTGGCCTTTGGGCGAAGAAGCTCTGGGGCCAACGTCCTGACTTTC.

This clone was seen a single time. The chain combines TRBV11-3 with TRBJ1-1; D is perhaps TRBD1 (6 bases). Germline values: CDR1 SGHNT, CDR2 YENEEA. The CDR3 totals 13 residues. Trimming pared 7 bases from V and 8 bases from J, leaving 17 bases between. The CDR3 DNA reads TGTGCCAGCATCCCCAGGGGAGCCACAGAAGCTTTCTTT. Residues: CASIPRGATEAFF.

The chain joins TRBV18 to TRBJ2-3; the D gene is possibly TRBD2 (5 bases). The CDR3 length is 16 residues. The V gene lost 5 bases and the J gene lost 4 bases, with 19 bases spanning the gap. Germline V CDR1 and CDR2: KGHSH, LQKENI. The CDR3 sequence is CASSRERLKGPDTQYF. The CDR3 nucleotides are TGTGCCAGCTCAAGGGAGCGGCTCAAAGGGCCAGATACGCAGTATTTT. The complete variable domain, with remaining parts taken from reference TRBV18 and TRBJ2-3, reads NAGVMQNPRHLVRRRGQEARLRCSPMKGHSHVYWYRQLPEEGLKFMVYLQKENIIDESGMPKERFSAEFPKEGPSILRIQQVVRGDSAAYFCASSRERLKGPDTQYFGPGTRLTVL.

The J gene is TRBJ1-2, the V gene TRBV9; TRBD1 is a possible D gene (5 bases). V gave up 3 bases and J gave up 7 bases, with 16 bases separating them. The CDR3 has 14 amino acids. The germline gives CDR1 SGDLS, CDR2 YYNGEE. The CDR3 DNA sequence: TGTGCCAGCAGCGGCCCGACAGATTATGCTGGCTACACCTTC. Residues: CASSGPTDYAGYTF.

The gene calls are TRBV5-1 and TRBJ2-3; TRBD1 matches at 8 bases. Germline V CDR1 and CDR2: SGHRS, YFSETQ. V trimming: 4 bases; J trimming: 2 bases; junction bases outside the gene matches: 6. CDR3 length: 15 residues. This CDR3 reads CASSLWTGSTDTQYF. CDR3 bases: TGCGCCAGCAGCCTATGGACAGGGTCCACAGATACGCAGTATTTT.

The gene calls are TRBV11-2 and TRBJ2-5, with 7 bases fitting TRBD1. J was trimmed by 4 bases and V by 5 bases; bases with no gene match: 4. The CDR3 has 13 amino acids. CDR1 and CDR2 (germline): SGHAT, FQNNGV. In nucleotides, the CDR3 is TGTGCCAGCAGCCTACAGGGGAGAGAGACCCAGTACTTC. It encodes CASSLQGRETQYF.

The CDR3 spells CASRAAGRTYNEQFF. In DNA form, the CDR3 reads TGTGCCAGCAGGGCCGCGGGGAGGACCTACAATGAGCAGTTCTTC. V is TRBV5-4 and J is TRBJ2-1, with D perhaps matching TRBD2 (6 bases). The CDR3 length is 15 residues. Trimming stripped 5 bases from V and 2 bases from J, with 14 bases between. Germline-derived CDR1 and CDR2 are SGHNT and YYREEE (reference sequence).

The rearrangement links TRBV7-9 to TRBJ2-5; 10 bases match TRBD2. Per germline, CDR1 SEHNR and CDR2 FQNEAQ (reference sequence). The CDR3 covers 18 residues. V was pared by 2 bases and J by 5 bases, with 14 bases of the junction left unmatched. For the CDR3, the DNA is TGTGCCAGCAGCTTACTGCGACACAGCGGGAGGGCCCGGGAGACCCAGTACTTC. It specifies CASSLLRHSGRARETQYF.

CDR3: CASGAGVPEAFF. The CDR3 coding sequence is TGTGCCAGTGGTGCAGGGGTTCCTGAAGCTTTCTTT. The chain employs TRBV19 and TRBJ1-1; D perhaps matches TRBD1 (6 bases). Germline V gene data show CDR1 as LNHDA and CDR2 as SQIVND (reference sequence). Deletions cut 8 bases from V and 6 bases from J, with 13 bases between. The CDR3 spans 12 residues.

In DNA, the CDR3 is TGTGCCAGCAGCTTACGGCAGGGGGCAAGTGAGCAGTTCTTC. Translation gives CASSLRQGASEQFF. The rearrangement joins TRBV11-2 to TRBJ2-1, with TRBD1 matching 8 bases. V gave up 2 bases and J gave up 9 bases; unmatched junction bases: 6. Per the germline V gene, CDR1 is SGHAT and CDR2 is FQNNGV. The CDR3 is 14 amino acids.

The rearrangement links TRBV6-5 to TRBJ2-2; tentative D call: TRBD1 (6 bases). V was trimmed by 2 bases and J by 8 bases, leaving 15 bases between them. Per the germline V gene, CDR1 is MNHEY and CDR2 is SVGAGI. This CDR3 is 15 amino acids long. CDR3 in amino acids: CASSYDPQGSGELFF. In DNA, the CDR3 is TGTGCCAGCAGTTACGACCCACAGGGATCAGGGGAGCTGTTTTTT.

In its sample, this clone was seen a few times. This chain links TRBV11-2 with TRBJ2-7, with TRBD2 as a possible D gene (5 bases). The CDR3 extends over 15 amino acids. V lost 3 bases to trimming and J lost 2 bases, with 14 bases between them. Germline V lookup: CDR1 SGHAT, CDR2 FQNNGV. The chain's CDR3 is CASSFRSGPTYEQYF. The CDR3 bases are TGTGCCAGCAGCTTTCGAAGCGGACCCACCTACGAGCAGTACTTC.

CDR3 in DNA: TGTGCCAGCAGCGTAGGGACAGGGGGGAACTACAATGAGCAGTTCTTC. Residues: CASSVGTGGNYNEQFF. This sequence joins TRBV9 and TRBJ2-1; 10 positions agree with TRBD1. The V gene's germline CDR1 is SGDLS and CDR2 YYNGEE. The J segment lost 3 bases and the V segment lost 0 bases, leaving 3 bases of the junction unmatched. The length of the CDR3 is 16 residues.

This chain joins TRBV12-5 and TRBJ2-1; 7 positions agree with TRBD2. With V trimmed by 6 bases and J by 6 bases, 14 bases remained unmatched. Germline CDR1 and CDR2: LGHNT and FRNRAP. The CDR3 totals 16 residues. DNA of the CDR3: TGTGCTAGTGGCCGGGGCGGGGGAGGGTCGGGCAATGAGCAGTTCTTC. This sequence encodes CASGRGGGGSGNEQFF.

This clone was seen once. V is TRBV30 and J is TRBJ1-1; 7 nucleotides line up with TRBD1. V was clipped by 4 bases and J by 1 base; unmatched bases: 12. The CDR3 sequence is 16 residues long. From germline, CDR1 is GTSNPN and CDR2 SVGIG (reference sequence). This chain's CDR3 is CAWILPMTGRNTEAFF. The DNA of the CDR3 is TGTGCCTGGATTTTACCTATGACAGGGAGGAACACTGAAGCTTTCTTT.

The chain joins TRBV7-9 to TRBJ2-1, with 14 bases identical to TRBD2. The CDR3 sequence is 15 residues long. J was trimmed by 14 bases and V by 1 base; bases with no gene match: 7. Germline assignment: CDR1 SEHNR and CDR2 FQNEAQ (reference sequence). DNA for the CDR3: TGTGCCAGCAGCTTAGGACTAGCGGGAGGGCCTAAAAAGTTCTTC. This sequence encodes CASSLGLAGGPKKFF.